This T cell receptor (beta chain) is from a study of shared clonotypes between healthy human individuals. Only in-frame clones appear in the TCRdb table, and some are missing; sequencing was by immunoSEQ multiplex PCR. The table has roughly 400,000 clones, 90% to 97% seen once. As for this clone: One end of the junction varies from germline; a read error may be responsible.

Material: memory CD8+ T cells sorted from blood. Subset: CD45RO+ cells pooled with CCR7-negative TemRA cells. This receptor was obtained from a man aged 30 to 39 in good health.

Written as DNA, the CDR3 is TGCGCCAGCAGCGAGGGATCGACGAGGCATTTT. Translation: CASSEGSTRHF. V is TRBV5-1 and J is TRBJ2-3; TRBD2 is a possible D gene (5 bases). Germline V lookup: CDR1 SGHRS, CDR2 YFSETQ. CDR3 length: 11 residues.